This T cell receptor beta chain came from a study of regulatory T cells in long-lasting Graves disease. This clonotype was observed a handful of times. Its antigen is not known. The time point is: persistent/refractory GD, antithyroid drugs over 5 years with positive TRAb. The TCR library used RNA extracted from PBMCs. Study-level points and caveats: Persistent disease samples used TRBV28, TRBJ1-2 and TRBJ2-5 preferentially. TCR diversity was lower in persistent Graves' patients than in newly diagnosed ones. Newly diagnosed patients shared 966 public clonotypes; persistent patients shared some 2,600.

Germline CDR1 reads SGHDT; CDR2 reads YYEEEE. Trimming removed 0 bases from V and 7 bases from J; junction bases left unmatched: 2. This CDR3 has 14 residues. TCR beta libraries were built with iRepertoire HTBI primers and Arm-PCR of CDR3 regions. Each CDR3 protein is one row after TCRdb ran MiXCR on the multiplex PCR reads. Of 300,000 to 500,000 distinct CDR3 sequences in the sample, under 25% were seen once. Sequencing was performed on peripheral blood mononuclear cells (PBMCs), taken when the disease was refractory, from a patient treated with antithyroid drugs. This receptor was identified in a female donor with Graves disease. This sequence joins TRBV5-6 and TRBJ2-2, with 8 bases aligning to TRBD1. This CDR3 is CASSLAGQGGELFF. As DNA, the CDR3 is TGTGCCAGCAGCTTGGCCGGACAGGGCGGGGAGCTGTTTTTT.